This entry lists 5 T cell receptor beta chains sequenced from one sample in a study of breast tumors, draining lymph nodes, adjacent tissues. Breast cancer patients provided tissue from their axillary draining lymph nodes. TCRdb re-analysed the multiplex PCR reads in MiXCR, keeping a single row per CDR3 protein. Of more than 200,000 distinct CDR3 sequences in the sample, approximately 29% are singletons; the top ten hold 1.3% to 1.5%. Sequencing was carried out using axillary lymph node tissue. The receptors shown here come from a female donor with breast cancer. Some clones in this sample may be carry-over from other donors' samples.

This clonotype was recorded once. The chain is built from TRBV19 and TRBJ1-4; 8 bases agree with TRBD1. The ends lost 5 bases at V and 8 bases at J; junction bases unmatched: 10. Germline V gene lookup returns CDR1 LNHDA and CDR2 SQIVND (reference sequence). This CDR3 is 15 amino acids long. The CDR3 nucleotides read TGTGCCAGTAGTGGAAGGACAGGGTGGGACGAAAAACTGTTTTTT. It specifies CASSGRTGWDEKLFF.

In this sample, this clonotype turned up once. The chain couples TRBV29-1 to TRBJ1-4; TRBD1 aligns across 7 bases. Trimming removed 5 bases from V and 8 bases from J; junction bases left unmatched: 5. The CDR3 covers 12 residues. CDR1 SQVTM and CDR2 ANQGSEA come from the germline V gene. This CDR3 is CSVQTGDEKLFF. The DNA for the CDR3 is TGCAGCGTTCAAACAGGGGACGAAAAACTGTTTTTT.

A few counts support this clonotype. The rearrangement uses TRBV5-4 and TRBJ2-7, with D hard to call. The length of the CDR3 is 13 residues. Trimming left V 0 bases short and J 4 bases short, with 8 bases between. Germline-derived CDR1 and CDR2 are SGHNT and YYREEE (reference sequence). The CDR3 nucleotides are TGTGCCAGCAGCTTGGTGGGTCCGTACGAGCAGTACTTC. Translating gives CASSLVGPYEQYF.

The chain is built from TRBV14 and TRBJ2-7; D is uncertain. CDR3 length equals 14 residues. Germline V gene sequence: CDR1 SGHDN, CDR2 FVKESK. In DNA form, the CDR3 reads TGTGCCAGCAGCCAAGTAGGAAACTCCTACGAGCAGTCCGTC. Its translation is CASSQVGNSYEQSV.

The chain has TRBV7-6 and TRBJ2-2; tentatively, D is TRBD2 (5 bases). CDR3 size: 16 residues. The germline V gene encodes CDR1 SGHVS and CDR2 FNYEAQ. V lost 5 bases, J lost 6 bases, and 19 bases lay in between. The CDR3 nucleotides read TGTGCCAGCAGCGTTGGAGGTGGGAGAAGGTCCGGGGAGCTGTTTTTT. Protein: CASSVGGGRRSGELFF.